Reported below is one T cell receptor (beta chain). The data were obtained in a study of blood T cell repertoires in COVID-19. This CDR3 is 10 amino acids long. After removal of 8 bases from V and 11 bases from J, the junction contained 5 bases not matched to a gene. Germline CDR1 reads MNHEY; CDR2 reads SVGAGI. In the original processing: From reference gene primer amplification, estimates of nucleated cell counts were derived. Clones were sequenced by immunoSEQ multiplex PCR, and TCRdb holds only the in-frame ones, with some missing. The D gene and trimming were derived from the DNA, and the V and J assignments and clone size from that table. The repertoire has around 80,000 clones, 82% of them found once; the top ten carry under 30%.

V gene TRBV6-5 combines with J gene TRBJ1-2, with 7 bases identical to TRBD1. This receptor was identified in a human donor in a cohort sampled during active COVID-19. The specimen sequenced was peripheral blood. CDR3 loop: CASHRGDYTF. DNA for the CDR3: TGTGCCAGCCACAGGGGAGATTACACCTTC.